This TCR beta chain stems from a study of somatic mutations in cytotoxic T cells in rheumatoid arthritis. Background on the study: Patient blood (around 30 ml EDTA) was collected right after diagnosis, preceding any treatment. Sorted by flow to nearly 100% purity were some V beta antibody-stained T-cell populations, including V beta1+ cells sequenced for TCRB.

Each population, CD4+ and CD8+ cells, was isolated by positive magnetic bead selection and checked for purity by flow cytometry. TCRdb's table, derived via immunoSEQ multiplex PCR, lists solely in-frame clones and lacks some. The data contain 4,000 or so clones, 85% to 95% of them singletons. Trimming left V 4 bases short and J 0 bases short, with 34 bases between. The germline V gene encodes CDR1 SGHRS and CDR2 YFSETQ. CDR3 length equals 22 residues. The chain recombines TRBV5-1 with TRBJ1-1; tentatively, D is TRBD1 (6 bases). The specimen sequenced was CD8+ T cells sorted from blood. The TCR originated in a woman aged 60 to 75 with rheumatoid arthritis. The CDR3 here is CASSARLQGHTTASIMNTEAFF. Here the CDR3 DNA reads TGCGCCAGCAGCGCGAGACTACAGGGACATACTACGGCCAGTATAATGAACACTGAAGCTTTCTTT.